These 23 T cell receptor beta chains originate from one sample sequenced in a study of T cell responses to AZD1222 COVID-19 vaccine. Some clones are missing from TCRdb's copy, which holds only in-frame ones; the method was immunoSEQ multiplex PCR. The repertoire holds approximately 68,000 clones, with over 75% as singletons. This material consisted of peripheral blood, taken on day 0 of AZD1222 vaccination. The origin of the receptors is an adult in good health.

J is TRBJ1-2 and V is TRBV12-3 or TRBV12-4; D gene uncertain. This CDR3 region has 11 residues. Trimming removed 2 bases from V and 2 bases from J, with 0 bases in between. CDR3 residues: CASSLNYGYTF. CDR3 DNA: TGTGCCAGCAGTTTAAACTATGGCTACACCTTC.

For the CDR3, the DNA is TGCGCCAGCAGTGAGTCGAGGTTCAATGGACGCGGGCAGTACTTC. Protein sequence: CASSESRFNGRGQYF. The rearrangement joins TRBV10-2 to TRBJ2-7, with unresolved D. Germline CDR1 is WSHSY and CDR2 is SAAADI. V gave up 0 bases and J gave up 9 bases, with 18 bases separating them. The CDR3 totals 15 residues.

This chain links TRBV19 with TRBJ1-2, with unresolved D. The germline V gene has CDR1 LNHDA and CDR2 SQIVND (reference sequence). The V end was cut by 10 bases, the J end by 2 bases, with 11 bases between. The CDR3 consists of 12 residues. The CDR3 region has the DNA TGTGCCACCCAAGGGTGGAACTATGGCTACACCTTC. This codes for CATQGWNYGYTF.

V and J are TRBV9 and TRBJ2-7, with TRBD1 as a possible D gene (6 bases). Germline lookup yields CDR1 SGDLS and CDR2 YYNGEE. The CDR3 extends over 14 amino acids. V gave up 1 base and J gave up 5 bases, with 13 bases separating them. CDR3 amino acids: CASSVYGTTHEQYF. The CDR3 nucleotides read TGTGCCAGCAGCGTATATGGGACAACTCACGAGCAGTACTTC.

The gene calls are TRBV27 and TRBJ2-1, with TRBD2 matching 14 bases. With 5 bases clipped from V and 5 bases from J, the junction kept 11 bases outside the gene matches. Germline lookup yields CDR1 MNHEY and CDR2 SMNVEV (reference sequence). This CDR3 is 18 amino acids long. CDR3 coding DNA: TGTGCCAGCAGTCTAAGCCCCAGACTAGCGGGGGGGCACAATGAGCAGTTCTTC. It yields the protein CASSLSPRLAGGHNEQFF.

The rearrangement joins TRBV7-8 to TRBJ1-1; tentatively, D is TRBD1 (5 bases). Trimming removed 7 bases at V and 2 bases at J, with 17 bases between. This CDR3 has 15 residues. Per germline, CDR1 SGHVS and CDR2 FQNEAQ. The CDR3 loop reads CASTSALGENTEAFF. The CDR3 DNA reads as TGTGCCAGCACTTCTGCGCTGGGGGAAAACACTGAAGCTTTCTTT.

The chain combines TRBV27 with TRBJ2-3; no clear D. The CDR3 has 15 residues. Germline CDR1 MNHEY, CDR2 SMNVEV (reference sequence). The V and J ends lost 6 bases and 0 bases respectively, with 13 bases between them. The CDR3 region has the DNA TGTGCCAGCAGATTAAGGGCGGCTAGCACAGATACGCAGTATTTT. It translates to CASRLRAASTDTQYF.

The gene calls are TRBV7-9 and TRBJ1-1; maybe TRBD1 (6 bases). The germline V gene encodes CDR1 SEHNR and CDR2 FQNEAQ (reference sequence). Trimming removed 7 bases at V and 4 bases at J, with 16 bases between. The CDR3 sequence is 14 residues long. This CDR3 is CASTVQGGGTEAFF. The CDR3 DNA sequence: TGTGCCAGCACCGTACAGGGTGGGGGCACTGAAGCTTTCTTT.

This rearrangement joins TRBV9 to TRBJ2-3, with TRBD2 matching 7 bases. With 3 bases clipped from V and 4 bases from J, the junction kept 8 bases outside the gene matches. The germline V gene encodes CDR1 SGDLS and CDR2 YYNGEE. This CDR3 region has 15 residues. In DNA form, the CDR3 reads TGTGCCAGCAGCGCCTGGGAGGGTCCGGCAGATACGCAGTATTTT. It translates to CASSAWEGPADTQYF.

This clone has only one observation. The chain combines TRBV4-3 with TRBJ2-7; TRBD1 or TRBD2 may be the D gene (7 bases each). The CDR3 totals 17 residues. Germline V gene data show CDR1 as LGHNA and CDR2 as YSLEER. Deletions cut 0 bases from V and 0 bases from J, with 15 bases between. CDR3 bases: TGCGCCAGCAGCCAAGACCCAGGGGGGGCTAGCTCCTACGAGCAGTACTTC. It codes for CASSQDPGGASSYEQYF.

This clone was observed once. This chain joins TRBV3-1 (or the pseudogene TRBV3-2) and TRBJ1-6, with 9 bases matching TRBD1. Germline CDR1 reads LGHDT; CDR2 reads YNNKEL (reference sequence). Germline trimming cut 8 bases from V and 3 bases from J; bases unmatched to any gene: 11. The CDR3 covers 17 residues. CDR3 coding DNA: TGTGCCAGCCGACAGTATACAGGGGGCGACTATAATTCACCCCTCCACTTT. This encodes CASRQYTGGDYNSPLHF.

V is TRBV3-1 (or the pseudogene TRBV3-2) and J is TRBJ2-7; D call uncertain. CDR3 length: 16 residues. V lost 5 bases and J lost 1, with 18 bases in between. The germline V gene has CDR1 LGHDT and CDR2 YNNKEL (reference sequence). CDR3 DNA: TGTGCCAGCAGCAAGACGGGCAGACCCGGATCCTACGAGCAGTACTTC. Its protein is CASSKTGRPGSYEQYF.

This clone was observed a few times. V and J are TRBV25-1 and TRBJ1-1, with D perhaps matching TRBD1 (5 bases). The germline gives CDR1 MGHDK, CDR2 SYGVNS. The CDR3 spans 14 residues. V lost 3 bases and J lost 2, with 10 bases in between. CDR3 sequence reads: CASSDRQPNTEAFF. CDR3 DNA: TGTGCCAGCAGTGACCGACAGCCCAACACTGAAGCTTTCTTT.

V usage is TRBV7-6 and J usage is TRBJ1-4, with a possible D match to TRBD1 (6 bases). The length of the CDR3 is 13 residues. Germline lookup yields CDR1 SGHVS and CDR2 FNYEAQ. Trimming removed 1 base at V and 10 bases at J, with 10 bases between. CDR3 sequence: CASSLGQDGKLFF. The DNA for the CDR3 is TGTGCCAGCAGCTTAGGACAGGACGGAAAACTGTTTTTT.

This chain joins TRBV4-2 and TRBJ1-1; TRBD1 agrees at 9 bases. The CDR3 consists of 14 residues. Trimming cost V 5 bases and J 1 base; bases outside gene matches: 2. Germline lookup yields CDR1 LGHNA and CDR2 YNFKEQ. As DNA, the CDR3 is TGTGCCAGCAGCTCGGGACAGGGGAACACTGAAGCTTTCTTT. Protein: CASSSGQGNTEAFF.

This chain joins TRBV2 and TRBJ1-5; D unclear. From germline, CDR1 is SNHLY and CDR2 FYNNEI. V was cut by 2 bases and J by 6 bases, with 14 bases left in between. The CDR3 covers 15 residues. The CDR3 loop reads CASSELRGSTQPQHF. CDR3 DNA sequence: TGTGCCAGCAGTGAACTTCGCGGCAGTACTCAGCCCCAGCATTTT.

As DNA, the CDR3 is TGTGCCAGTAGTGCCCTAGAGAGGGGGGGTGGACAGCCCCAGCATTTT. Translated, it gives CASSALERGGGQPQHF. This chain uses TRBV19 with TRBJ1-5; tentatively, D is TRBD1 (6 bases). CDR1 LNHDA and CDR2 SQIVND come from the germline V gene (reference sequence). The CDR3 length is 16 residues. Trimming stripped 5 bases from V and 7 bases from J, with 21 bases between.

DNA of the CDR3: TGTGCCAGTAGCCCAGGCACGAACACCGGGGAGCTGTTTTTT. This gives the protein CASSPGTNTGELFF. The chain recombines TRBV19 with TRBJ2-2; D is unresolved. The CDR3 runs 14 residues. Trimming pared 6 bases from V and 0 bases from J, leaving 8 bases between. Looked up from germline, CDR1 is LNHDA and CDR2 is SQIVND (reference sequence). Together with reference TRBV19 and TRBJ2-2, the CDR3 gives the full variable domain: DGGITQSPKYLFRKEGQNVTLSCEQNLNHDAMYWYRQDPGQGLRLIYYSQIVNDFQKGDIAEGYSVSREKKESFPLTVTSAQKNPTAFYLCASSPGTNTGELFFGEGSRLTVL.

This rearrangement joins TRBV2 to TRBJ1-6; TRBD1 might be the D (5 bases). With 6 bases removed from V and 4 bases from J, the gap between germline ends came to 13 bases. Germline V gene lookup returns CDR1 SNHLY and CDR2 FYNNEI. The length of the CDR3 is 15 residues. The chain's CDR3 is CASRFQGTYNSPLHF. CDR3 coding DNA: TGTGCCAGCAGGTTTCAGGGAACTTATAATTCACCCCTCCACTTT.

The chain couples TRBV6-5 to TRBJ1-5, with 8 bases lining up with TRBD1. The CDR3 covers 14 residues. The J segment lost 3 bases and the V segment lost 8 bases, leaving 6 bases of the junction unmatched. Germline V gives CDR1 MNHEY, CDR2 SVGAGI. The CDR3 DNA sequence: TGTGCCAGCGCGACGGACAGGGCCAATCAGCCCCAGCATTTT. This sequence encodes CASATDRANQPQHF.

This sequence joins TRBV30 and TRBJ2-1; D is unresolved. V was clipped by 1 base and J by 1 base, with 14 bases between them. The CDR3 is made up of 16 amino acids. Per the germline V gene, CDR1 is GTSNPN and CDR2 is SVGIG (reference sequence). CDR3 protein: CAWSAGRARSYNEQFF. The CDR3 DNA reads as TGTGCCTGGAGTGCAGGCCGGGCCAGATCCTACAATGAGCAGTTCTTC.

This clone appeared a few times. The gene calls are TRBV5-5 and TRBJ1-3; the D is unclear. V lost 0 bases to trimming and J lost 0 bases, with 7 bases between them. In germline, CDR1 is SGHKS, CDR2 YYEKEE (reference sequence). The CDR3 runs 15 residues. CDR3 protein: CASSLEYLSGNTIYF. The CDR3 coding sequence is TGTGCCAGCAGCTTGGAATACCTCTCTGGAAACACCATATATTTT.

There are a few counts of this clone. The V call is TRBV5-3, the J call TRBJ1-6, with 10 bases matching TRBD1. TRBV5-3 is an ORF, and what it does is uncertain. V lost 4 bases and J lost 7; bases outside the gene matches: 11. This CDR3 region has 17 residues. CDR3 in amino acids: CARSRGQGGIGNSPLHF. The DNA of the CDR3 is TGTGCCAGAAGCAGAGGACAGGGGGGTATTGGGAATTCACCCCTCCACTTT.